This TCR beta chain was identified in a study of cytomegalovirus exposure and HLA in healthy donors. The PCR contained 60 Vbeta and 13 Jbeta primers. TCRdb's table, derived via immunoSEQ multiplex PCR, lists solely in-frame clones and lacks some. Of a few hundred thousand clones detected, 70% to 80% appear once; the ten largest clones hold around a sixth. Looked up from germline, CDR1 is LNHNV and CDR2 is YYDKDF (reference sequence). CDR3 length: 16 residues. V lost 5 bases and J lost 4; bases outside the gene matches: 10. About this clone: Its target is not known.

Broader study findings: Later analysis demonstrated an association between a missense DCLRE1C variant and TCR beta V- and J-gene trimming. What was likely a sequencing artifact was a cluster of highly shared sequence variants.

The V call is TRBV15, the J call TRBJ2-3, with 9 bases identical to TRBD1. This receptor was obtained from a man between 35 and 55 years old in good health and CMV-seronegative. The sequencing sample was made of PBMCs. Here the CDR3 DNA reads TGTGCCACCAGCGGACACAGGGGGCTAGAGGCAGATACGCAGTATTTT. It specifies CATSGHRGLEADTQYF.